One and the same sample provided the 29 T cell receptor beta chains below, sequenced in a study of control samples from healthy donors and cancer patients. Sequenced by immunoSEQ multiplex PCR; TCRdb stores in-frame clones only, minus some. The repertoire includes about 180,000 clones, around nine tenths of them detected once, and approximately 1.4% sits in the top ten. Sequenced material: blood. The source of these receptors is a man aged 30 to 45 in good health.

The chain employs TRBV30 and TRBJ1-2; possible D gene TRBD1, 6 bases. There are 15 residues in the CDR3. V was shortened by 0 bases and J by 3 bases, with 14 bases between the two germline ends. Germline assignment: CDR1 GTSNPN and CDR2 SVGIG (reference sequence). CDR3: CAWSVRGGRDYGYTF. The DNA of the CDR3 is TGTGCCTGGAGTGTACGTGGGGGGCGAGACTATGGCTACACCTTC. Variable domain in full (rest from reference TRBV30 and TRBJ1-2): SQTIHQWPATLVQPVGSPLSLECTVEGTSNPNLYWYRQAAGRGLQLLFYSVGIGQISSEVPQNLSASRPQDRQFILSSKKLLLSDSGFYLCAWSVRGGRDYGYTFGSGTRLTVV.

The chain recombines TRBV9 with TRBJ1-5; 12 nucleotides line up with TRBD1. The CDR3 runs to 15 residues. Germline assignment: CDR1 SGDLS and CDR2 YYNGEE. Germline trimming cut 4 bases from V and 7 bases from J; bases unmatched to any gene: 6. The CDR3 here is CASSPGTGGWQPQHF. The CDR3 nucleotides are TGTGCCAGCAGCCCCGGGACAGGGGGCTGGCAGCCCCAGCATTTT. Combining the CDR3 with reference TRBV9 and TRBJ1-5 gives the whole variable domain DSGVTQTPKHLITATGQRVTLRCSPRSGDLSVYWYQQSLDQGLQFLIQYYNGEERAKGNILERFSAQQFPDLHSELNLSSLELGDSALYFCASSPGTGGWQPQHFGDGTRLSIL.

The CDR3 sequence is CASSPLPRPAGSYNSPLHF. The CDR3 coding sequence is TGTGCCAGCTCACCACTTCCCCGCCCCGCGGGCTCCTATAATTCACCCCTCCACTTT. The chain couples TRBV18 to TRBJ1-6; D ambiguous. The V gene's germline CDR1 is KGHSH and CDR2 LQKENI. This CDR3 has 19 residues. Trimming shortened V by 1 base and J by 0 bases, and 16 bases separated the two germline ends. Supplemented by reference TRBV18 and TRBJ1-6, the full variable domain reads NAGVMQNPRHLVRRRGQEARLRCSPMKGHSHVYWYRQLPEEGLKFMVYLQKENIIDESGMPKERFSAEFPKEGPSILRIQQVVRGDSAAYFCASSPLPRPAGSYNSPLHFGNGTRLTVT.

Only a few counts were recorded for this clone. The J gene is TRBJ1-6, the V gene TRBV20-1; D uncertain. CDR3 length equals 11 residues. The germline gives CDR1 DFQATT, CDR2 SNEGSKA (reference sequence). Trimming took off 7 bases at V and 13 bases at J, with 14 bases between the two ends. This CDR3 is CSVRGGFPLHF. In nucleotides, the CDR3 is TGCAGTGTCCGAGGCGGGTTCCCCCTCCACTTT.

The CDR3 DNA reads as TGCAGTGTAGCGGGAGACGATGAGCAGTTCTTC. This gives the protein CSVAGDDEQFF. V usage is TRBV20-1 and J usage is TRBJ2-1, with 9 bases identical to TRBD2. This CDR3 contains 11 residues. The ends lost 7 bases at V and 8 bases at J; junction bases unmatched: 3. In germline, CDR1 is DFQATT, CDR2 SNEGSKA (reference sequence).

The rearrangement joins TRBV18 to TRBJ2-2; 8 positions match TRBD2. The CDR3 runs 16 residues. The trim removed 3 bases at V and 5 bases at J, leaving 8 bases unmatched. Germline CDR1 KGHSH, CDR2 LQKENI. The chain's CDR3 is CASSPFLGGETGELFF. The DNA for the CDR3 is TGTGCCAGCTCACCTTTCCTCGGGGGGGAGACCGGGGAGCTGTTTTTT.

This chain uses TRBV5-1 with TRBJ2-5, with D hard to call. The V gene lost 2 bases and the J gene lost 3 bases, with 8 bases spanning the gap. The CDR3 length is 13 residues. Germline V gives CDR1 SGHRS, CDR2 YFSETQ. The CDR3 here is CASSFQSEETQYF. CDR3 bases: TGCGCCAGCAGCTTTCAATCAGAAGAGACCCAGTACTTC.

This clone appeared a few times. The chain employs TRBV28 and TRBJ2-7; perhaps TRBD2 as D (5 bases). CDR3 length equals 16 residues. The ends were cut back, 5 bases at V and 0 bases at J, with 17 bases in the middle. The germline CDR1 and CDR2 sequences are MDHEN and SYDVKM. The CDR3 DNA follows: TGTGCCAGCAGTCCCGGCGGTAGCGTTAGCTCCTACGAGCAGTACTTC. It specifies CASSPGGSVSSYEQYF.

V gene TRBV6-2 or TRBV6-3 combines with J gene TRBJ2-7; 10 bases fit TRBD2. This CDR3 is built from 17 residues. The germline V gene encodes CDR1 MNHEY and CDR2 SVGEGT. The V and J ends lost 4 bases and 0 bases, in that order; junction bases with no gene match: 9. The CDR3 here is CASSSGTRTSGSYEQYF. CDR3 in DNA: TGTGCCAGCAGTTCTGGGACGAGGACTAGCGGCTCCTACGAGCAGTACTTC.

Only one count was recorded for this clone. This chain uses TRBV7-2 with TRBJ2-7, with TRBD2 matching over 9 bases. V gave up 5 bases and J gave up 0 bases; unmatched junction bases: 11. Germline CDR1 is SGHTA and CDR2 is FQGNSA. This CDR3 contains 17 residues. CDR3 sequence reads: CASSLSSSGAYSYEQYF. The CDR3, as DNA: TGTGCCAGCAGCCTTTCGTCTAGCGGGGCATACTCCTACGAGCAGTACTTC.

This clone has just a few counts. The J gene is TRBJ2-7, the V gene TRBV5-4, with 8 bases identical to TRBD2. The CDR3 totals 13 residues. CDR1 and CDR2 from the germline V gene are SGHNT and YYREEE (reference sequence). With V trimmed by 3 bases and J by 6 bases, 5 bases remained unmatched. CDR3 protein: CASSSGTSGEQYF. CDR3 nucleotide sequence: TGTGCCAGCAGCTCGGGGACTAGTGGCGAGCAGTACTTC.

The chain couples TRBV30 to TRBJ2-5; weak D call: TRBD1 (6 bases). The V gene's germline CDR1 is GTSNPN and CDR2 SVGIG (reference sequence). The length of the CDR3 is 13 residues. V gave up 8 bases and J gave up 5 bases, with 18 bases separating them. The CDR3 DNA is TGTGCCCACCAACAGGGAATGGGGGAGACCCAGTACTTC. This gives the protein CAHQQGMGETQYF.

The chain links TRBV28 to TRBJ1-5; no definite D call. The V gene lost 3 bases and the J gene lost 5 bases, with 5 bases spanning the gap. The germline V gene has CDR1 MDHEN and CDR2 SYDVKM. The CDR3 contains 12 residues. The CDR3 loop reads CASSLPDQPQHF. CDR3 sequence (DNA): TGTGCCAGCAGTTTGCCCGATCAGCCCCAGCATTTT.

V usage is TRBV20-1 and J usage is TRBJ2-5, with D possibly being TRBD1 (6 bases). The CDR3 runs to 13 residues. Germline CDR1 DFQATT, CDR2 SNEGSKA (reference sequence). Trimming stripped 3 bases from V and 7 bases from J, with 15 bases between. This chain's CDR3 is CSASKTEGGTQYF. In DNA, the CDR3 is TGCAGTGCTAGTAAGACAGAAGGGGGGACCCAGTACTTC.

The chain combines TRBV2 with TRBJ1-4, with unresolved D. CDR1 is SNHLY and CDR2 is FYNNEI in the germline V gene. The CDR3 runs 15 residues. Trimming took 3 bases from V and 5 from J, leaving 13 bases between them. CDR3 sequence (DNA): TGTGCCAGCAGTGATTTTACGGGATGGAATGAAAAACTGTTTTTT. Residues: CASSDFTGWNEKLFF.

In DNA form, the CDR3 reads TGCGCCAGCAGTTTAACCAAGAACACTGAAGCTTTCTTT. Encoded protein: CASSLTKNTEAFF. The chain employs TRBV10-1 and TRBJ1-1; no firm D call. The germline V gene encodes CDR1 WNHNN and CDR2 SYGVQD (reference sequence). V lost 5 bases and J 1 base, leaving 8 bases between the germline ends. This CDR3 spans 13 amino acids.

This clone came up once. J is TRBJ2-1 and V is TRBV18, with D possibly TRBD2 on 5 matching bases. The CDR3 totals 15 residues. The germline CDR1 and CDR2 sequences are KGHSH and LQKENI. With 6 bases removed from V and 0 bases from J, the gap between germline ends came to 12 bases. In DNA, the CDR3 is TGTGCCAGCTCCCAGCGGATGAGCTCCTACAATGAGCAGTTCTTC. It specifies CASSQRMSSYNEQFF.

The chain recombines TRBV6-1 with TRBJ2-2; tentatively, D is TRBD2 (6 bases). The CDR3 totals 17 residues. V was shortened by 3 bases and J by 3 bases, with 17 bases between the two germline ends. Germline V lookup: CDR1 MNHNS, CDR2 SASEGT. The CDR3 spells CASSEFLRDSHTGELFF. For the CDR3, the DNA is TGTGCCAGCAGTGAGTTTCTCCGGGACTCTCACACCGGGGAGCTGTTTTTT.

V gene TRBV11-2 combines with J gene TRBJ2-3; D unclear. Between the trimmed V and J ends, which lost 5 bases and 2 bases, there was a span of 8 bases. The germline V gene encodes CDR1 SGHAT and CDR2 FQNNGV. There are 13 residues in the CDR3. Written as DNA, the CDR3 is TGTGCCAGCAGCCAAGCCCCCACAGATACGCAGTATTTT. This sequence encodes CASSQAPTDTQYF.

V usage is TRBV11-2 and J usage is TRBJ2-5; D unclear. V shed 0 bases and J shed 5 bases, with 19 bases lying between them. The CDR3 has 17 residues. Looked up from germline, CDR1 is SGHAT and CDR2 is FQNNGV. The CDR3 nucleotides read TGTGCCAGCAGCTTAGATGACTCAATAGAGGAATGGGAGACCCAGTACTTC. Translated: CASSLDDSIEEWETQYF. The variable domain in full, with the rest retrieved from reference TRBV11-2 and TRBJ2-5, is EAGVAQSPRYKIIEKRQSVAFWCNPISGHATLYWYQQILGQGPKLLIQFQNNGVVDDSQLPKDRFSAERLKGVDSTLKIQPAKLEDSAVYLCASSLDDSIEEWETQYFGPGTRLLVL.

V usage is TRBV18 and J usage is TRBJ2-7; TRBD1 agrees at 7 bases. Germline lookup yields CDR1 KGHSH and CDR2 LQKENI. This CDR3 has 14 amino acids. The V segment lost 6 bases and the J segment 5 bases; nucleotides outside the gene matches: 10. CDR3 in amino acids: CASSPYRGNNEQYF. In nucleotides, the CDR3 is TGTGCCAGCTCCCCATACAGGGGCAACAACGAGCAGTACTTC.

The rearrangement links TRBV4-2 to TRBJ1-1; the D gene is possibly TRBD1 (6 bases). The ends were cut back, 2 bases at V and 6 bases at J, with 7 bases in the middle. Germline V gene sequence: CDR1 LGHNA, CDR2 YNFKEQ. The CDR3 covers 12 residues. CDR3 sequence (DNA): TGTGCCAGCAGCCAAAGGACAGCTGAAGCTTTCTTT. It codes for CASSQRTAEAFF.

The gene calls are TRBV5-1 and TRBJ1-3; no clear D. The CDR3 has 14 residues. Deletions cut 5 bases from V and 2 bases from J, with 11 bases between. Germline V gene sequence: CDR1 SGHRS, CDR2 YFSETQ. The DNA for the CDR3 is TGCGCCAGCAGTCAGCACACTACTGGAAACACCATATATTTT. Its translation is CASSQHTTGNTIYF.

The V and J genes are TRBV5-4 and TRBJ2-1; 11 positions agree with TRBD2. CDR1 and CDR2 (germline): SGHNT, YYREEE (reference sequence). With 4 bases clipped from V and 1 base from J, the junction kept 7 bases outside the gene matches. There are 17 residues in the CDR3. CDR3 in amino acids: CASSIAGTSGSYNEQFF. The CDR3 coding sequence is TGTGCCAGCAGCATCGCCGGGACTAGCGGATCCTACAATGAGCAGTTCTTC.

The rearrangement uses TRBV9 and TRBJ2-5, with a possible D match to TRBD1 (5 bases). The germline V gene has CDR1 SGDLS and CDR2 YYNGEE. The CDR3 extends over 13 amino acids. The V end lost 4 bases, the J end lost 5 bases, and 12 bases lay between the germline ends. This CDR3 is CASSTRVRETQYF. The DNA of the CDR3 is TGTGCCAGCAGCACCAGGGTCCGGGAGACCCAGTACTTC.

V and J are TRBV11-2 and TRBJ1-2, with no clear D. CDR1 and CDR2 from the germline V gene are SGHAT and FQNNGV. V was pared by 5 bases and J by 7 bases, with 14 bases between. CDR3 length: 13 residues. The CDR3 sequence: CASSALAGGGYTF. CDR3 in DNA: TGTGCCAGCAGCGCTCTCGCGGGAGGTGGCTACACCTTC. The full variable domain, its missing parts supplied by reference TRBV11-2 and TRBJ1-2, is EAGVAQSPRYKIIEKRQSVAFWCNPISGHATLYWYQQILGQGPKLLIQFQNNGVVDDSQLPKDRFSAERLKGVDSTLKIQPAKLEDSAVYLCASSALAGGGYTFGSGTRLTVV.

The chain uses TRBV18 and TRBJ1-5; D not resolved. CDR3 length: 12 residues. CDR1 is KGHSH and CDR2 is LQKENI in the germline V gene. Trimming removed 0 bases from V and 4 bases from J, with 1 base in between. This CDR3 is CASSPPNQPQHF. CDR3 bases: TGTGCCAGCTCACCACCGAATCAGCCCCAGCATTTT.

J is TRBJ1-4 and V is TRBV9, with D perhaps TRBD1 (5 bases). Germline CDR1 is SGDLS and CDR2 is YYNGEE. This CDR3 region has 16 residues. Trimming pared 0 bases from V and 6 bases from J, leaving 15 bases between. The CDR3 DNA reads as TGTGCCAGCAGCGTAGGGTTCAAGGGGACGGATGAAAAACTGTTTTTT. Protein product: CASSVGFKGTDEKLFF.

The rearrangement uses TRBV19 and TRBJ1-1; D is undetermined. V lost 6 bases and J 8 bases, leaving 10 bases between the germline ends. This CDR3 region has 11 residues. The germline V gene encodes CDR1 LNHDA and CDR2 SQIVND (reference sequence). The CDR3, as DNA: TGTGCCAGTAGGTTCAGTTACGAAGCTTTCTTT. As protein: CASRFSYEAFF.